These 13 T cell receptor beta chains were sequenced from one sample in a study of blood T cells in healthy people across ages. A J-beta primer mix and a sample-barcoded 5' primer were used in a second PCR of roughly 6 to 11 cycles. TCRdb re-called the 5' RACE reads through MiXCR, storing one row per CDR3 protein. This table holds hundreds of thousands of distinct CDR3 sequences, approximately 52% found once. The sequenced sample was blood. The receptors come from a woman aged 80 or older in good health.

As to this clonotype: Given a much more abundant clone one base away, this may be a read error. The genes are TRBV3-1 and TRBJ2-1, with 7 bases identical to TRBD2. Gene TRBJ2-7 matches the end of the DNA better, so the J call may be wrong. The CDR3 consists of 18 residues. CDR1 LGHDT and CDR2 YNNKEL come from the germline V gene (reference sequence). The CDR3 DNA is TGTGCCAGCAGCCTAGAAGTATTTAGGCGCGGGAGAGGAAATGAGCAGTACTTC. As protein: CASSLEVFRRGRGNEQYF.

J is TRBJ2-3 and V is TRBV24-1; no firm D call. V was clipped by 7 bases and J by 1 base, with 8 bases between them. Germline V gene data show CDR1 as KGHDR and CDR2 as SFDVKD. This CDR3 has 13 amino acids. CDR3 protein: CATRGFGTDTQYF. For the CDR3, the DNA is TGTGCCACCAGGGGCTTTGGCACAGATACGCAGTATTTT.

This clonotype turned up a few times. The chain joins TRBV7-2 to TRBJ1-4; 9 bases are a match to TRBD1. The germline V gene encodes CDR1 SGHTA and CDR2 FQGNSA. There are 12 residues in the CDR3. After removal of 5 bases from V and 12 bases from J, the junction contained 4 bases not matched to a gene. The CDR3: CASSKQGAELFF. As DNA, the CDR3 is TGTGCCAGCAGCAAACAGGGGGCGGAACTGTTTTTT. Variable domain in full (rest from reference TRBV7-2 and TRBJ1-4): GAGVSQSPSNKVTEKGKDVELRCDPISGHTALYWYRQSLGQGLEFLIYFQGNSAPDKSGLPSDRFSAERTGGSVSTLTIQRTQQEDSAVYLCASSKQGAELFFGSGTQLSVL.

The chain couples TRBV10-3 to TRBJ2-2; D is uncertain. The CDR3 length is 11 residues. Germline values: CDR1 ENHRY, CDR2 SYGVKD. V was pared by 11 bases and J by 0 bases, with 4 bases between. The CDR3 DNA is TGTGCCGCGACGAACACCGGGGAGCTGTTTTTT. Protein sequence: CAATNTGELFF.

This clonotype has at least ten counts. The chain is built from TRBV7-9 and TRBJ2-7; 7 bases align to TRBD2. CDR3 length equals 13 residues. J gave up 0 bases and V 6 bases, and 2 bases lay outside the gene matches. The germline V gene has CDR1 SEHNR and CDR2 FQNEAQ (reference sequence). In DNA, the CDR3 is TGTGCCAGCAGTCGGACTAGCTCCTACGAGCAGTACTTC. Translation gives CASSRTSSYEQYF.

V usage is TRBV29-1 and J usage is TRBJ2-5, with D uncertain. Trimming shortened V by 8 bases and J by 4 bases, and 11 bases separated the two germline ends. This CDR3 is 11 amino acids long. CDR1 is SQVTM, CDR2 ANQGSEA, per germline. The CDR3 loop is CSLLAGETQYF. CDR3 nucleotide sequence: TGCAGCCTTTTAGCAGGAGAGACCCAGTACTTC.

The V gene is TRBV5-1, the J gene TRBJ2-5, with TRBD1 identical over 9 bases. Germline CDR1 reads SGHRS; CDR2 reads YFSETQ. The CDR3 sequence is 15 residues long. Losses at the gene ends were 4 bases for V and 3 bases for J; bases not matched to a gene: 7. The CDR3 reads CASSTGDRVKETQYF. The CDR3 DNA sequence: TGCGCCAGCAGCACGGGGGACAGGGTGAAAGAGACCCAGTACTTC.

The rearrangement uses TRBV4-2 and TRBJ2-3, with 12 positions matching TRBD1. V lost 5 bases, J lost 7 bases, and 7 bases stayed unmatched. The CDR3 contains 15 residues. Germline lookup yields CDR1 LGHNA and CDR2 YNFKEQ. The CDR3 DNA reads as TGTGCCAGCAGCGCTCCGGGACAGGGGGCGTATACGCAGTATTTT. It yields the protein CASSAPGQGAYTQYF.

The gene calls are TRBV28 and TRBJ2-7, with 10 bases aligning to TRBD2. Germline V lookup: CDR1 MDHEN, CDR2 SYDVKM. V was clipped by 5 bases and J by 5 bases; unmatched bases: 9. The CDR3 extends over 15 amino acids. Here the CDR3 reads CASSSALAGVNEQYF. CDR3 nucleotides: TGTGCCAGCAGTAGCGCTCTAGCGGGAGTTAACGAGCAGTACTTC. The full variable domain, rest sourced from reference TRBV28 and TRBJ2-7, is DVKVTQSSRYLVKRTGEKVFLECVQDMDHENMFWYRQDPGLGLRLIYFSYDVKMKEKGDIPEGYSVSREKKERFSLILESASTNQTSMYLCASSSALAGVNEQYFGPGTRLTVT.

V is TRBV24-1 and J is TRBJ2-1, with D perhaps matching TRBD1 or TRBD2 (5 bases each). The CDR3 runs to 15 residues. V gave up 0 bases and J gave up 13 bases, with 18 bases separating them. Germline V gives CDR1 KGHDR, CDR2 SFDVKD. For the CDR3, the DNA is TGTGCCACCAGTGATTTGCAAAGGGGAGAGAGACACCAGTTCTTC. Encoded protein: CATSDLQRGERHQFF.

This clonotype occurred many times. The chain employs TRBV20-1 and TRBJ2-3; 7 nucleotides match TRBD1. Losses at the gene ends were 2 bases for V and 2 bases for J; bases not matched to a gene: 10. Germline CDR1 DFQATT, CDR2 SNEGSKA (reference sequence). This CDR3 spans 16 amino acids. The CDR3 nucleotides read TGCAGTGCTAGACGGTCCGGGACAGCCATCACAGATACGCAGTATTTT. Translation gives CSARRSGTAITDTQYF.

The chain recombines TRBV27 with TRBJ1-4; unclear D gene. This CDR3 is built from 16 residues. Per germline, CDR1 MNHEY and CDR2 SMNVEV (reference sequence). Trimming removed 4 bases from V and 8 bases from J, with 20 bases in between. CDR3 amino acids: CASSSIRPLLGEKLFF. The DNA of the CDR3 is TGTGCCAGCAGTTCGATTCGACCCCTGTTGGGGGAAAAACTGTTTTTT.

The chain is built from TRBV7-3 and TRBJ2-3; 8 bases are shared with TRBD2. Unmatched junction bases numbered 14, after V lost 5 bases and J lost 4 bases. The CDR3 is 17 residues long. Per the germline V gene, CDR1 is SGHTA and CDR2 is FQGTGA. The CDR3 loop is CASSTSSGRFPPDTQYF. The CDR3 nucleotides are TGTGCCAGCAGCACCTCCAGCGGGAGATTCCCCCCAGATACGCAGTATTTT.